This T cell receptor beta chain was identified during a study of T cells in Graves' hyperthyroidism and ophthalmopathy. Findings and caveats of the study: Most thyroid-expanded clonotypes above 0.001 were also found in blood.

CDR1 and CDR2 from the germline V gene are KGHSH and LQKENI. V trimming: 0 bases; J trimming: 2 bases; junction bases outside the gene matches: 7. The CDR3 length is 17 residues. TCR beta CDR3 regions were amplified from RNA transcripts. Using the HTBI primer set, a first-round RT-PCR was run on the TCR CDR3. TCRdb independently ran MiXCR on the multiplex PCR reads; one entry per CDR3 protein. The sample contains roughly 700,000 distinct CDR3 sequences, less than 15% of which appear only once. A word on this clonotype: The antigen remains unidentified.

No ophthalmopathy progression within 18 months constituted stable Graves' hyperthyroidism. Diagnosis of hyperthyroidism was new in patients aged 18 to 65, and its duration was under 2 months. Using over 8.5 ml of fresh peripheral blood, PBMCs were prepared. This receptor was identified in a woman aged 18 to 35 with Graves' hyperthyroidism. Sequenced input: blood. This rearrangement joins TRBV18 to TRBJ1-1; 9 bases agree with TRBD1. The CDR3 is CASSPPNRGRSNTEAFF. CDR3 in DNA: TGTGCCAGCTCACCACCTAACAGGGGGCGATCCAACACTGAAGCTTTCTTT.